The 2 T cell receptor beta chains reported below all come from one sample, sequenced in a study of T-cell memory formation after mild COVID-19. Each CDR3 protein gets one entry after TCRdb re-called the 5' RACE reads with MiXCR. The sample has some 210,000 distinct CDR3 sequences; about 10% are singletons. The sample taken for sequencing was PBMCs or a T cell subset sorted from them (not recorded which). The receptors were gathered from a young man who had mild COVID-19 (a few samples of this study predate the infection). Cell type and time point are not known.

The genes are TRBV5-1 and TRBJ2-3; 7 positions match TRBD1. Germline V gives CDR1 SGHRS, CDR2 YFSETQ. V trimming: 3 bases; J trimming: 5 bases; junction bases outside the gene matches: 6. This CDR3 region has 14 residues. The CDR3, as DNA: TGCGCCAGCAGCTCCGGGACAGCTGAAGATACGCAGTATTTT. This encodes CASSSGTAEDTQYF. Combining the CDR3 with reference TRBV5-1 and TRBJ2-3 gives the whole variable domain KAGVTQTPRYLIKTRGQQVTLSCSPISGHRSVSWYQQTPGQGLQFLFEYFSETQRNKGNFPGRFSGRQFSNSRSEMNVSTLELGDSALYLCASSSGTAEDTQYFGPGTRLTVL.

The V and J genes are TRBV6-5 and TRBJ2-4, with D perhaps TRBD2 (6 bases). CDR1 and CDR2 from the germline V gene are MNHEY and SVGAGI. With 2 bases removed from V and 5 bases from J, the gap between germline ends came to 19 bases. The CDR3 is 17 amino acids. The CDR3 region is CASSYVGGTPGQNIQYF. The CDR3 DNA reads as TGTGCCAGCAGTTACGTGGGCGGGACGCCTGGCCAAAACATTCAGTACTTC.